This T cell receptor (beta chain) came from a study of lung T cells in sarcoidosis with Löfgren's syndrome. Turning to the study itself: In sarcoidosis, CD4+ T cells accumulate in bronchoalveolar lavage fluid. The study's findings and limits: Shared TRAV12-1 and TRBV2 CDR3 motifs across Löfgren's syndrome patients reportedly suggested public CD4+ TCRs. TRBV2 was the preferred pairing partner of TRAV12-1, with similar CDR3s.

Germline V gene lookup returns CDR1 MNHEY and CDR2 SMNVEV (reference sequence). The CDR3 covers 15 residues. The V gene lost 8 bases and the J gene lost 11 bases, with 22 bases spanning the gap. One entry per CDR3 protein results from TCRdb running MiXCR on the reads. Of tens of thousands of distinct CDR3 sequences listed, 21% are singletons. At least ten counts were recorded for this clonotype. Antigen: not known. The genes are TRBV27 and TRBJ1-6; D might be TRBD1 (6 bases). The source material was CD4+ T cells from PBMCs. The receptor was isolated from a human donor with sarcoidosis (Löfgren's syndrome or another form), or a control subject (not recorded which). DNA for the CDR3: TGTGCCAGCCCGAAAGAAAGACAGGAAACGGCACCCCTCCACTTT. Its translation is CASPKERQETAPLHF.